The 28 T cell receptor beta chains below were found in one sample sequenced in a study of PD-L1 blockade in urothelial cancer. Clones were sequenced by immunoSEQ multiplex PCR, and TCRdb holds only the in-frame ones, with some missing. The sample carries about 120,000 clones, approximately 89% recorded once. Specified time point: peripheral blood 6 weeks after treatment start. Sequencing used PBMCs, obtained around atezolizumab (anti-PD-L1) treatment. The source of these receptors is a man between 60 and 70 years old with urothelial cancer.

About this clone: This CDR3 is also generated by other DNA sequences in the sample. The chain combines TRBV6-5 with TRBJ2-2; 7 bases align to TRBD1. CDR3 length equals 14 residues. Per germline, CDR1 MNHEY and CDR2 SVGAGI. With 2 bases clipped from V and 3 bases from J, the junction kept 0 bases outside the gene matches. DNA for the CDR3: TGTGCCAGCAGTTACGGGACAGACACCGGGGAGCTGTTTTTT. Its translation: CASSYGTDTGELFF.

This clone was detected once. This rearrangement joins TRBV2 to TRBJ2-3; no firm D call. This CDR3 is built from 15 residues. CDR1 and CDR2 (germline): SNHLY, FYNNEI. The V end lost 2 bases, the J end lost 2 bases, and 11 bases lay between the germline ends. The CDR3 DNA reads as TGTGCCAGCAGTGAAATACAGCTCAACACAGATACGCAGTATTTT. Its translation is CASSEIQLNTDTQYF.

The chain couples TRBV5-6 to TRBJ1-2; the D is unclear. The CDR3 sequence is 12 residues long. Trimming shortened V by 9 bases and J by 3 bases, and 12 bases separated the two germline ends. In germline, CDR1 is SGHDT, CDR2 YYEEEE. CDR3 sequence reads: CATSRLDYGYTF. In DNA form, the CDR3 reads TGTGCCACCTCGAGATTAGACTATGGCTACACCTTC.

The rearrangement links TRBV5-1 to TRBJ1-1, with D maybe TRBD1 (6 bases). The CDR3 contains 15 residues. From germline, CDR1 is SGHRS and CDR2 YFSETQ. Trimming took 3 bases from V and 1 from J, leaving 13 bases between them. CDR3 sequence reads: CASSYGTPANTEAFF. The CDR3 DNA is TGCGCCAGCAGCTACGGGACACCTGCGAACACTGAAGCTTTCTTT. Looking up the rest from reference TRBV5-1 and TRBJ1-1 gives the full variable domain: KAGVTQTPRYLIKTRGQQVTLSCSPISGHRSVSWYQQTPGQGLQFLFEYFSETQRNKGNFPGRFSGRQFSNSRSEMNVSTLELGDSALYLCASSYGTPANTEAFFGQGTRLTVV.

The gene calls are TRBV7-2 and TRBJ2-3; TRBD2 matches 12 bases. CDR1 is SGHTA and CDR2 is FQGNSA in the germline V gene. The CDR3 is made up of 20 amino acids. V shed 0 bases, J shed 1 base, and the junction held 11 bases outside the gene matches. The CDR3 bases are TGTGCCAGCAGCTTAGCCGTTACTAGCGGGAGGTTAGTCGGCACAGATACGCAGTATTTT. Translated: CASSLAVTSGRLVGTDTQYF.

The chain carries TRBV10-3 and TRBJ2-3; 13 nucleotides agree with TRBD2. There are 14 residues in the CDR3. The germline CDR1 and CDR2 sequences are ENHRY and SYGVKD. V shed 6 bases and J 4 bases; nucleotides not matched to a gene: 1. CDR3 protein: CAIRTSGGADTQYF. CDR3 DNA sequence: TGTGCCATCAGAACTAGCGGGGGGGCAGATACGCAGTATTTT.

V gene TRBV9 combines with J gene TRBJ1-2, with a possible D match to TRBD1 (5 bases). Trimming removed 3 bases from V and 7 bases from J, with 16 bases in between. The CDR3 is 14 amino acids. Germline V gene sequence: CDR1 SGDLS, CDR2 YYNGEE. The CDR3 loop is CASSARNSGFGYTF. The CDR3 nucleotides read TGTGCCAGCAGCGCACGTAATTCAGGGTTTGGCTACACCTTC.

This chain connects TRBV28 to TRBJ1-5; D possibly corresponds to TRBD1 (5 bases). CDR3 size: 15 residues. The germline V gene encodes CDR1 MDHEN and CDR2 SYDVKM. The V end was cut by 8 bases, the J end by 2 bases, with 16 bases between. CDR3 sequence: CASHTAGLGNQPQHF. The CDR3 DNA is TGTGCCAGCCACACCGCGGGGCTCGGCAATCAGCCCCAGCATTTT.

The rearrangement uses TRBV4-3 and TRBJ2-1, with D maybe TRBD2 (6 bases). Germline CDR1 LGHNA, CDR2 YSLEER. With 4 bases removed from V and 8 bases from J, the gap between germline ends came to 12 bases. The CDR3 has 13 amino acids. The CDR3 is CASSRQGGDEQFF. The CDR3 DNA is TGCGCCAGCAGCCGCCAGGGCGGGGATGAGCAGTTCTTC.

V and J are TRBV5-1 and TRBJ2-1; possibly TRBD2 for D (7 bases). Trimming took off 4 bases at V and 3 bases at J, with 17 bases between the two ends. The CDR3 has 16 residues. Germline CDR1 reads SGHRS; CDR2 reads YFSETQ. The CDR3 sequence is CASSQRGGRGYNEQFF. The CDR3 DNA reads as TGCGCCAGCAGCCAGAGGGGGGGCCGGGGCTACAATGAGCAGTTCTTC. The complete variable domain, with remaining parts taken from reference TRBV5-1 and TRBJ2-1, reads KAGVTQTPRYLIKTRGQQVTLSCSPISGHRSVSWYQQTPGQGLQFLFEYFSETQRNKGNFPGRFSGRQFSNSRSEMNVSTLELGDSALYLCASSQRGGRGYNEQFFGPGTRLTVL.

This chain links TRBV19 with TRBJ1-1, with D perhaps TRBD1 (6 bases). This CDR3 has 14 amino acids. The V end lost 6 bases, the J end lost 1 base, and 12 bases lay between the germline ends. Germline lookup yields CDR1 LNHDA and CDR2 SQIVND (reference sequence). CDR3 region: CASRTQGQNTEAFF. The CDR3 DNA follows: TGTGCCAGTAGGACACAGGGTCAGAACACTGAAGCTTTCTTT.

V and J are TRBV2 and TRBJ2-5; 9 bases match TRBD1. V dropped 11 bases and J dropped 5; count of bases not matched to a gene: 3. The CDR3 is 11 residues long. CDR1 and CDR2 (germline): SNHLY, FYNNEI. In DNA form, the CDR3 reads TGTGCCGGGACAGGGCTGGAGACCCAGTACTTC. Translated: CAGTGLETQYF.

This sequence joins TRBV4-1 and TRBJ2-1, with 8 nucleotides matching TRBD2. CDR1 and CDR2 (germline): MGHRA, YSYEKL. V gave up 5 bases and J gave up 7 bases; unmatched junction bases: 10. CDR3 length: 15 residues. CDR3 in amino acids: CASSVSGIRGNEQFF. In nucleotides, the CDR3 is TGCGCCAGCAGCGTTAGCGGGATTAGGGGAAATGAGCAGTTCTTC.

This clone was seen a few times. Here the CDR3 reads CASSDLVAGITDTQYF. CDR3 nucleotides: TGTGCCAGCAGTGATTTGGTAGCGGGAATCACAGATACGCAGTATTTT. The chain links TRBV2 to TRBJ2-3; 8 positions agree with TRBD2. Trimming took 3 bases from V and 2 from J; bases not matched to a gene: 7. The germline V gene has CDR1 SNHLY and CDR2 FYNNEI. This CDR3 has 16 amino acids.

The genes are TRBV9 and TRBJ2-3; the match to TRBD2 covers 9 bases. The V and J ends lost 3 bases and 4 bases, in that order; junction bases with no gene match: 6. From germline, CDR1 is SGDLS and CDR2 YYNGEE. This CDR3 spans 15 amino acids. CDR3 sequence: CASSETSGGADTQYF. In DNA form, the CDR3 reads TGTGCCAGCAGCGAGACTAGCGGTGGGGCAGATACGCAGTATTTT.

This CDR3 reads CAGSSGSGRETQYF. Written as DNA, the CDR3 is TGTGCCGGATCTAGCGGGAGTGGGCGTGAGACCCAGTACTTC. The chain couples TRBV2 to TRBJ2-5; TRBD2 matches at 10 bases. Germline V gene sequence: CDR1 SNHLY, CDR2 FYNNEI. V gave up 11 bases and J gave up 5 bases; unmatched junction bases: 11. The CDR3 has 14 residues.

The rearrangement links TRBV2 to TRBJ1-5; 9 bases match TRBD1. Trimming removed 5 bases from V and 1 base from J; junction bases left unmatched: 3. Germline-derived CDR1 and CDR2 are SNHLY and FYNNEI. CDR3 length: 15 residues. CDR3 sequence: CASSRQGVSNQPQHF. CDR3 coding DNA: TGTGCCAGCAGTCGACAGGGGGTAAGCAATCAGCCCCAGCATTTT.

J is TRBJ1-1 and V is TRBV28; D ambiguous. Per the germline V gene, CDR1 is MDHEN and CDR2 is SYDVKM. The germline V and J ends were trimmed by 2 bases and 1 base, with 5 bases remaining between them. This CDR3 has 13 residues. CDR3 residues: CASSLPWNTEAFF. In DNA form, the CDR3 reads TGTGCCAGCAGTTTACCCTGGAACACTGAAGCTTTCTTT.

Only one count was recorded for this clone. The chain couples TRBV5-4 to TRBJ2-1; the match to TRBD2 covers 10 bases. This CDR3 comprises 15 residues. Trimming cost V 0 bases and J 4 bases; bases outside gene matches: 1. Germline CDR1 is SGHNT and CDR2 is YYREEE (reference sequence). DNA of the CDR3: TGTGCCAGCAGCTTGGAAGCGGGAGGGTACAATGAGCAGTTCTTC. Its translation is CASSLEAGGYNEQFF.

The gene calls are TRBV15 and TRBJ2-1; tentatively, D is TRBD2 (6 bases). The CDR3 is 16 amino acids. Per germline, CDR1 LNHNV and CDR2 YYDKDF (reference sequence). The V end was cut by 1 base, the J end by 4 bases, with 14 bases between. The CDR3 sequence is CATSRGLVGRYNEQFF. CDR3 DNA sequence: TGTGCCACCAGCAGAGGACTAGTGGGTAGGTACAATGAGCAGTTCTTC.

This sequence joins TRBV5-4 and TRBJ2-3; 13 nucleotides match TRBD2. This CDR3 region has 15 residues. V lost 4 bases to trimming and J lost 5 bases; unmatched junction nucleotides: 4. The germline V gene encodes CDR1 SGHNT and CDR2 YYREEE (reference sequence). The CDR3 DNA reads TGTGCCAGCAGCAGACTAGCGGGAGGTGTAGATACGCAGTATTTT. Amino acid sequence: CASSRLAGGVDTQYF.

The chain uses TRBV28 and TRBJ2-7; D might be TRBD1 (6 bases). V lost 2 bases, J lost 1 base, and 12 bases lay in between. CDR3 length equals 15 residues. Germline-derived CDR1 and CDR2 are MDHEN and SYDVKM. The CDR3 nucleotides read TGTGCCAGCAGTTTAATTGGGACACTTTCCTACGAGCAGTACTTC. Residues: CASSLIGTLSYEQYF.

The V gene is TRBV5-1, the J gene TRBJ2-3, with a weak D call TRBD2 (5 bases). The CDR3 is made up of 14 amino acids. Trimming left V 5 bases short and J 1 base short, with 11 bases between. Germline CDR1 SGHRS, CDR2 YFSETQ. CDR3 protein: CASRLAQGTDTQYF. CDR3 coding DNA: TGCGCCAGCAGGCTAGCTCAAGGCACAGATACGCAGTATTTT.

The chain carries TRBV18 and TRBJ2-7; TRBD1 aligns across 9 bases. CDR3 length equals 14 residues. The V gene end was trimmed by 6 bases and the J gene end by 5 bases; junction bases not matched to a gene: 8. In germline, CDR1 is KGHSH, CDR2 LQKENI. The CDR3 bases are TGTGCCAGCTCGTCGGGACAGGGTCTGGACGAGCAGTACTTC. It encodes CASSSGQGLDEQYF.

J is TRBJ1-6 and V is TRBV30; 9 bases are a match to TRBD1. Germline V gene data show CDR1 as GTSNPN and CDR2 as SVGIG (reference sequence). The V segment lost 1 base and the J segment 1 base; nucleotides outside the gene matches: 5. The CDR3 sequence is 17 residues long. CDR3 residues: CAWSGGTGRSYNSPLHF. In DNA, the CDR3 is TGTGCCTGGAGTGGGGGGACAGGGAGATCCTATAATTCACCCCTCCACTTT. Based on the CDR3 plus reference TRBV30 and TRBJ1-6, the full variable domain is SQTIHQWPATLVQPVGSPLSLECTVEGTSNPNLYWYRQAAGRGLQLLFYSVGIGQISSEVPQNLSASRPQDRQFILSSKKLLLSDSGFYLCAWSGGTGRSYNSPLHFGNGTRLTVT.

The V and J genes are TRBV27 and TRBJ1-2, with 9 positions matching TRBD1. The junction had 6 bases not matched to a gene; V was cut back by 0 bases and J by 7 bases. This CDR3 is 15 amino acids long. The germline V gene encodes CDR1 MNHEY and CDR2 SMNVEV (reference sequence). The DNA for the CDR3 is TGTGCCAGCAGTTTATCAGCGGGACAGGGATTTGGCTACACCTTC. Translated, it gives CASSLSAGQGFGYTF.

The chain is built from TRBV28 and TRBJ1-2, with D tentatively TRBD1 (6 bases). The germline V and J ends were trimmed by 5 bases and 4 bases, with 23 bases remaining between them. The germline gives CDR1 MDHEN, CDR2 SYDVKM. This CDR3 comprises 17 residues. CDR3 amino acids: CASSARSWGLWFYGYTF. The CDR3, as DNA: TGTGCCAGCAGTGCCAGGTCGTGGGGGCTATGGTTCTATGGCTACACCTTC.

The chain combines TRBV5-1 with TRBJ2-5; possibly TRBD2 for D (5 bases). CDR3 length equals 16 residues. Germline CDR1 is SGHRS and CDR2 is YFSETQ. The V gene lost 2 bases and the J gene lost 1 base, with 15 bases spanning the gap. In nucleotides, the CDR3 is TGCGCCAGCAGCTTCGGGGTAGGTGGTGGCCAAGAGACCCAGTACTTC. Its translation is CASSFGVGGGQETQYF.